Sequencing of this T cell receptor (beta chain) was carried out in a study of Ad26.COV2.S vaccination and SARS-CoV-2 variants (dated by TCRdb to about 2021). Broadly, across the study: Vaccine-arm donors came from COV1001, a multicentre, randomized, double-blind, placebo-controlled phase I-IIa trial of Ad26.COV2.S in healthy adults. Participants in the trial were split at random into five groups of five each, receiving low-dose or high-dose Ad26.COV2.S once or twice, or else placebo on both occasions. TCRbeta repertoire sequencing was used to assess the specificity and breadth of SARS-CoV-2-reactive T cell receptors after Ad26.COV2.S vaccination. Throughout the experiments and outcome assessment, investigators stayed blinded to trial group allocation. Ad26.COV2.S was administered intramuscularly at 5 x 10^10 or 1 x 10^11 viral particles, either as a single shot or as two shots given 56 days apart. A total of 32 samples were included in the TCR-sequenced set, comprising 19 Ad26.COV2.S vaccine recipients, 5 placebo recipients and 8 SARS-CoV-2 convalescent individuals.

Relative to germline, V is 0 bases shorter and J is 7 bases shorter, with 7 bases between their ends. From the germline V gene, CDR1 is LGHNT and CDR2 is FRNRAP. Measured from the cysteine to the phenylalanine, the CDR3 is 13 residues long. Here the CDR3 DNA is all that survives: 39 bases in frame from base 1. The immunoSEQ Assay was used to sequence TCRbeta CDR3 regions. After extraction, genomic DNA underwent amplification by bias-controlled multiplex PCR, followed by high-throughput sequencing. The original methods were these. To quantify the absolute abundance of each unique TCRbeta CDR3 region, sequences were collapsed and filtered. T cell fraction was estimated by normalizing TCRbeta template counts to usable DNA, which was measured by amplifying reference genes present in all nucleated cells. Repertoire TCRs were annotated as SARS-CoV-2-specific by exact matching of V gene, CDR3 amino acid sequence and J gene to a known reactive TCR set. The reference SARS-CoV-2 TCR set was derived from MIRA and filtered for enrichment in COVID-19-positive ImmuneCODE repertoires, a step that removed public or cross-reactive TCRs. Using the MIRA antigens, annotated TCRs were further analysed by specific ORF or by position within an ORF. Depth was the summed frequency of annotated unique rearrangements, while breadth was defined as annotated unique rearrangements over total unique productive rearrangements. Two-sided Wilcoxon rank-sum tests were used to compare TCR breadth between groups. TCRdb's version of the immuneACCESS table is confined to in-frame rearrangements and falls short of the full clone set. An unresolved V gene accounts for under half of the shortfall where checked; the remainder is of unknown origin. That table is the source of V, J and clone size, and D and trimming were worked out from the DNA. Recorded for this sample are around 250,000 clones; around nine tenths of them occurred a single time. In total, the top ten clones hold less than 3.5% of the sample.

What the research found in general, with its limitations: The study lacked the statistical power to compare responses across vaccine doses or regimens. After vaccination, spike-specific CD8+ and CD4+ T cell responses were reported to show substantial breadth. Vaccine and placebo recipients had comparable non-spike TCR breadth, which fits with the vaccine containing only spike. It was noted by the authors that total T cell responses may have been underestimated by the TCR breadth and depth analyses. Ad26.COV2.S recipients had higher spike-specific TCR breadth than placebo recipients (P = 0.0014).

This specimen's treatment or condition label, per the study, means: approximately 18 received Ad26.COV2.S at low or high dose, single or two shots; several received placebo; per-sample allocation not given. For vaccine and placebo recipients, repertoires were sequenced using samples collected on day 63 after the first injection. In Cohort 1b, 25 to 30 adults aged 18-55 years were enrolled at a single site in Boston, USA, between 29 July and 7 August 2020. As a vaccine, Ad26.COV2.S was a replication-incompetent adenovirus type 26 vector that expressed a prefusion-stabilized SARS-CoV-2 spike protein derived from the original Wuhan strain. About this clone: Its cognate antigen has yet to be identified. There are no base qualities to consult, and no much larger clone falls within one base.

The TCR was taken from a person between 18 and 65 years old who received the Ad26.COV2.S COVID-19 vaccine or a placebo. The receptor chain draws on TRBV12-5 and TRBJ1-5; TRBD1 is possibly the D segment (5 matching bases). Sequencing used peripheral blood, obtained in a trial of Ad26.COV2.S vaccine versus placebo. CDR3 protein: CASGLVQGQPQHF. The DNA sequence is as follows: TGTGCTAGTGGTTTGGTTCAGGGCCAGCCCCAGCATTTT.